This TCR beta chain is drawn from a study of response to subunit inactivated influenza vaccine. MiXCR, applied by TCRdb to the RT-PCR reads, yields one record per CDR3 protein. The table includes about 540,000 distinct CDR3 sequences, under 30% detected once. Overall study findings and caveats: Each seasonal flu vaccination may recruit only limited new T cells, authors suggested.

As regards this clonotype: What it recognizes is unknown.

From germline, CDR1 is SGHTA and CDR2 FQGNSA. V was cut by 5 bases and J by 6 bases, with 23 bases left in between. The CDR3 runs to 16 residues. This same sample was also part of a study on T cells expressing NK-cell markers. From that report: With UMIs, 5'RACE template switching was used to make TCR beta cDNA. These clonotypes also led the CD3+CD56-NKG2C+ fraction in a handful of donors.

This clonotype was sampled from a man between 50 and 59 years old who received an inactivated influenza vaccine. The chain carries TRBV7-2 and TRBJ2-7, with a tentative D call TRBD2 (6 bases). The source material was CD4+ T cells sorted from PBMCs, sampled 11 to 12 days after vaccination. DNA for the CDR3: TGTGCCAGCAGCCCGACGTCACTAGCAGGAAGGAGCGAGCAGTACTTC. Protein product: CASSPTSLAGRSEQYF.